This TCR beta chain is from a study of T cell responses to AZD1222 COVID-19 vaccine. The CDR3 has 13 residues. The germline CDR1 and CDR2 sequences are ENHRY and SYGVKD. Trimming stripped 9 bases from V and 4 bases from J, with 16 bases between. A word on this clone: Its antigen is unknown.

Study-level findings and limits: Repertoire collection took place solely once the T cell response had peaked.

Some clones are missing from TCRdb's copy, which holds only in-frame ones; the method was immunoSEQ multiplex PCR. The data show more than 150,000 clones, with roughly 93% seen just once and approximately 0.97% held by the top ten. The chain is built from TRBV10-3 and TRBJ2-7; D may be TRBD1 (6 bases). This TCR was sampled from an adult in good health. The sample in question was peripheral blood, obtained on day 0 of AZD1222 vaccination. In nucleotides, the CDR3 is TGTGCCATAAGGACAGACGGTGTATACGAGCAGTACTTC. This sequence encodes CAIRTDGVYEQYF.